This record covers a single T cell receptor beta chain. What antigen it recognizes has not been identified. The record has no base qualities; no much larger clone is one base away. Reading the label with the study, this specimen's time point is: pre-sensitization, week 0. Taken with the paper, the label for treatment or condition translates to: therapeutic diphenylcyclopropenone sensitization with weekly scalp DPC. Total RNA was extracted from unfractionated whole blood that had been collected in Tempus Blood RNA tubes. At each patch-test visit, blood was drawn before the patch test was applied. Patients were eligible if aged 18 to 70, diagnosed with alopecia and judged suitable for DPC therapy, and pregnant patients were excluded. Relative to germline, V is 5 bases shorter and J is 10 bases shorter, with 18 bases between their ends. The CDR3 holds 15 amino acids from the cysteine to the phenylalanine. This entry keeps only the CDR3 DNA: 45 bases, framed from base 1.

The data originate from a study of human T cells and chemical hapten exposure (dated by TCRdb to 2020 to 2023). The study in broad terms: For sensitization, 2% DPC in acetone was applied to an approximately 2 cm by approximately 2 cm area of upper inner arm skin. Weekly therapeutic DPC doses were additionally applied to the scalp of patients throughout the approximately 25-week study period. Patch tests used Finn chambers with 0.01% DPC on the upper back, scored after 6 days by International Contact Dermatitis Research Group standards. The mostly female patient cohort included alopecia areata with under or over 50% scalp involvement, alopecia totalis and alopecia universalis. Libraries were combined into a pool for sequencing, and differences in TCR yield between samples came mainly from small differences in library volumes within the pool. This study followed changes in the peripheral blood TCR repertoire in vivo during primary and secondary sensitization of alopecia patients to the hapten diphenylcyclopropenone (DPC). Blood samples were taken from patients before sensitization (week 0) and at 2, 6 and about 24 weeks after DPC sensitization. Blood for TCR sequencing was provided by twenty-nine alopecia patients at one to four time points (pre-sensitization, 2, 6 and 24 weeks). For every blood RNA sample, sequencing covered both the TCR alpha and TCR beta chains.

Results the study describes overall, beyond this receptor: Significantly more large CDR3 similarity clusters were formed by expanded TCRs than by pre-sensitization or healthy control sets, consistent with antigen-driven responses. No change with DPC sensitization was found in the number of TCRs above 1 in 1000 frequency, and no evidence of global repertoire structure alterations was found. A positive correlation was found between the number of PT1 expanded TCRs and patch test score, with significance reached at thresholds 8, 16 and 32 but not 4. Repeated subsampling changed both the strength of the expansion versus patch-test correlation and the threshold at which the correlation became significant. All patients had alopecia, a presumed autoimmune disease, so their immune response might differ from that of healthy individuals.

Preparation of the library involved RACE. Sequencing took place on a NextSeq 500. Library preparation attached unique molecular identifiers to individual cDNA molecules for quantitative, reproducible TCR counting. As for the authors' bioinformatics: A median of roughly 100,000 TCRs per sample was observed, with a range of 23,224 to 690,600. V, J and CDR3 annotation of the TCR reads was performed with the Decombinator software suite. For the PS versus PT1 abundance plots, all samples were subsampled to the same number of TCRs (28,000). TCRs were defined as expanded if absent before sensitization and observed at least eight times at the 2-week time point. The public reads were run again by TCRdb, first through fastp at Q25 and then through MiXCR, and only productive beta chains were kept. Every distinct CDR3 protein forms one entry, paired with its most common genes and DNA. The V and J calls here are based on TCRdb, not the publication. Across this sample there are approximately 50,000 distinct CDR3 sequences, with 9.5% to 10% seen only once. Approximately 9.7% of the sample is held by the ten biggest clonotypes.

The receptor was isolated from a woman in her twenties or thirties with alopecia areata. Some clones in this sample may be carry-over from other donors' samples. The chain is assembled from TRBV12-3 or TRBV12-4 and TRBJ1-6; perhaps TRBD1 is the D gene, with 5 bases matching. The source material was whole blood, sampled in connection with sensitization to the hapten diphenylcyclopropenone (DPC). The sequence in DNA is TGTGCCAGCAGTCCCGGGACCGGCTCCCGATCACCCCTCCACTTT. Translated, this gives CASSPGTGSRSPLHF.